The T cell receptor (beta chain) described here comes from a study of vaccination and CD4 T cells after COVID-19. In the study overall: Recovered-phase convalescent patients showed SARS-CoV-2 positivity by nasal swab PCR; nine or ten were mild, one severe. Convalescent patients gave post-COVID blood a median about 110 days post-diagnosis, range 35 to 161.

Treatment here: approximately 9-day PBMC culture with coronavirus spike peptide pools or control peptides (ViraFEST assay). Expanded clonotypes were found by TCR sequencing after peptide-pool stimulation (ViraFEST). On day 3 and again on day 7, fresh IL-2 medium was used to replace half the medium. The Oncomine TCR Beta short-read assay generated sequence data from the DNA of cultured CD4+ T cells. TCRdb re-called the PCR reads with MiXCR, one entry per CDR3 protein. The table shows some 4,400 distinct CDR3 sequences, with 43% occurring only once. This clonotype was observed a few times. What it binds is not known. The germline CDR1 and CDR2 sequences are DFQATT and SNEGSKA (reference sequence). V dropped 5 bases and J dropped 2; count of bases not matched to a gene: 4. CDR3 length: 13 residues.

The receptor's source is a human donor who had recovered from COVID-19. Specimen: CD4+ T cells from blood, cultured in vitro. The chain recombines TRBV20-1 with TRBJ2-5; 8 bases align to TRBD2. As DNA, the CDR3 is TGCAGTGCTCTCGAGCGGGGGCAAGAGACCCAGTACTTC. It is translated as CSALERGQETQYF.